The next 2 T cell receptor beta chains were all read from a single sample in a study of blood T cell repertoires in COVID-19. The protocol was immunoSEQ multiplex PCR, while the TCRdb copy is restricted to in-frame clones and leaves out a portion. This sample has 300,000 to 400,000 clones, with roughly 88% found just once. The sample taken for sequencing was peripheral blood. These receptors were collected from a woman between 25 and 40 years old with COVID-19, enrolled during active disease.

This clone was counted a single time. This rearrangement joins TRBV6-5 to TRBJ1-5; no clear D. Trimming shortened V by 6 bases and J by 7 bases, and 13 bases separated the two germline ends. CDR1 and CDR2 from the germline V gene are MNHEY and SVGAGI. The CDR3 extends over 13 amino acids. CDR3 loop: CASRATVPQPQHF. Here the CDR3 DNA reads TGTGCCAGCAGAGCCACCGTCCCCCAGCCCCAGCATTTT.

The chain has TRBV9 and TRBJ2-1, with 7 nucleotides matching TRBD2. The CDR3 has 15 residues. CDR1 and CDR2 from the germline V gene are SGDLS and YYNGEE. V shed 1 base and J 5 bases; nucleotides not matched to a gene: 6. CDR3: CASSVLGGQNNEQFF. CDR3 DNA: TGTGCCAGCAGCGTACTGGGAGGGCAGAACAATGAGCAGTTCTTC.